Each of the 30 T cell receptor beta chains below was sequenced from the same sample in a study of monozygotic twins with inflammatory bowel disease. For each CDR3 protein, TCRdb gives one entry from its re-call of the 5' RACE reads, without DNA. The sample totals approximately 160,000 distinct CDR3 sequences. The source material was blood. These receptors were collected from a human donor with ulcerative colitis or Crohn's disease, or a healthy co-twin of an affected twin (not recorded which).

The rearrangement links TRBV7-9 to TRBJ1-3; lacking DNA, the TRBD1 call made by TCRdb goes unchecked. Germline values: CDR1 SEHNR, CDR2 FQNEAQ (reference sequence). This CDR3 contains 16 residues. The CDR3: CASSLTSRAAGNTIYF.

The chain has TRBV7-2 and TRBJ1-2; the D call from TCRdb, TRBD1, cannot be confirmed without DNA. Germline V gives CDR1 SGHTA, CDR2 FQGNSA. The CDR3 is 13 residues long. CDR3 residues: CASRLETPDGYTF.

The chain carries TRBV9 and TRBJ2-7. The CDR3 is 12 amino acids. Germline CDR1 SGDLS, CDR2 YYNGEE. The CDR3 loop is CASSVAEGEQYF.

The chain is built from TRBV6-2 or TRBV6-3 and TRBJ1-1; TCRdb's D call, TRBD1, is unchecked because there is no DNA. The germline CDR1 and CDR2 sequences are MNHEY and SVGEGT. This CDR3 region has 14 residues. CDR3 protein: CASSYGQGGTEAFF.

This chain's CDR3 is CASSEGPGGYTEAFF. The chain links TRBV6-1 to TRBJ1-1; TCRdb selects TRBD1, and the lack of DNA leaves this call unchecked. Per the germline V gene, CDR1 is MNHNS and CDR2 is SASEGT. This CDR3 contains 15 residues.

The rearrangement joins TRBV28 to TRBJ2-1; TCRdb indicates TRBD2, and absent DNA this call remains unverified. CDR1 and CDR2 from the germline V gene are MDHEN and SYDVKM. The CDR3 totals 15 residues. The CDR3 region is CASSLVGLADNEQFF.

This chain joins TRBV5-1 and TRBJ2-6. The CDR3 is 15 amino acids. Germline V gene sequence: CDR1 SGHRS, CDR2 YFSETQ. CDR3 sequence reads: CASSTTLSGANVLTF.

This sequence joins TRBV4-2 and TRBJ2-1; the D call of TRBD2 rests on TCRdb alone, since no DNA is present to check it. Germline CDR1 LGHNA, CDR2 YNFKEQ. CDR3 length equals 17 residues. The chain's CDR3 is CASSQDIERERHNEQFF.

The chain is built from TRBV5-1 and TRBJ2-5; TCRdb picks TRBD2, but there is no DNA to check that call. The germline V gene encodes CDR1 SGHRS and CDR2 YFSETQ. This CDR3 has 15 residues. This CDR3 is CASSLTSGSGETQYF.

The V gene is TRBV3-1, the J gene TRBJ1-3. Germline V lookup: CDR1 LGHDT, CDR2 YNNKEL (reference sequence). The CDR3 has 15 residues. The CDR3 sequence is CASSQGTSSGNTIYF. Full variable domain (missing parts from reference TRBV3-1 and TRBJ1-3): DTAVSQTPKYLVTQMGNDKSIKCEQNLGHDTMYWYKQDSKKFLKIMFSYNNKELIINETVPNRFSPKSPDKAHLNLHINSLELGDSAVYFCASSQGTSSGNTIYFGEGSWLTVV.

J is TRBJ2-1 and V is TRBV5-1; TCRdb lists TRBD2, though no DNA is available to test this call. CDR3 length equals 16 residues. The V gene's germline CDR1 is SGHRS and CDR2 YFSETQ. CDR3 amino acids: CASSPPASESYNEQFF.

The rearrangement links TRBV7-2 to TRBJ1-1; there is no DNA to check the TCRdb D call of TRBD1. Germline CDR1 and CDR2: SGHTA and FQGNSA. The CDR3 consists of 14 residues. CDR3 region: CASSLTTGASEAFF.

This chain connects TRBV3-1 to TRBJ2-7. Germline assignment: CDR1 LGHDT and CDR2 YNNKEL (reference sequence). The CDR3 has 15 residues. CDR3 residues: CASSHDSGSFHEQYF.

The V gene is TRBV20-1, the J gene TRBJ2-2; TCRdb's assignment of TRBD2 cannot be checked, as there is no DNA. The CDR3 spans 15 residues. The germline V gene has CDR1 DFQATT and CDR2 SNEGSKA (reference sequence). The CDR3 reads CSAQPSGIDTGELFF.

This chain uses TRBV10-3 with TRBJ2-3; the TCRdb D gene call, TRBD1, has no DNA to confirm it. Germline V gives CDR1 ENHRY, CDR2 SYGVKD. The CDR3 consists of 14 residues. CDR3 region: CAISRQPSTDTQYF.

V usage is TRBV18 and J usage is TRBJ2-2; no DNA is available, so the TRBD1 call from TCRdb remains unchecked. In germline, CDR1 is KGHSH, CDR2 LQKENI. This CDR3 region has 13 residues. The CDR3 region is CASPTTDTGELFF.

The CDR3 loop is CASSLFRGITDTQYF. J is TRBJ2-3 and V is TRBV7-9. CDR3 length: 15 amino acids. Germline CDR1 is SEHNR and CDR2 is FQNEAQ (reference sequence).

The CDR3 reads CSGDSGKGTGELFF. The V and J genes are TRBV29-1 and TRBJ2-2; TCRdb reports TRBD2, a call that lacks DNA to check it against. Germline lookup yields CDR1 SQVTM and CDR2 ANQGSEA. The CDR3 is made up of 14 amino acids.

V usage is TRBV20-1 and J usage is TRBJ2-4; TCRdb's assignment of TRBD2 cannot be checked, as there is no DNA. This CDR3 region has 13 residues. Per germline, CDR1 DFQATT and CDR2 SNEGSKA (reference sequence). The CDR3 spells CSGLASGRNIQYF.

J is TRBJ1-5 and V is TRBV7-8; TCRdb names TRBD1, which stays unverified in the absence of DNA. CDR1 is SGHVS and CDR2 is FQNEAQ in the germline V gene. The CDR3 extends over 16 amino acids. The CDR3 reads CASSLAVRGQGQPQHF. Drawing the rest from reference TRBV7-8 and TRBJ1-5, the complete variable domain is GAGVSQSPRYKVAKRGQDVALRCDPISGHVSLFWYQQALGQGPEFLTYFQNEAQLDKSGLPSDRFFAERPEGSVSTLKIQRTQQEDSAVYLCASSLAVRGQGQPQHFGDGTRLSIL.

The V and J genes are TRBV5-1 and TRBJ1-1. The CDR3 sequence is 15 residues long. From germline, CDR1 is SGHRS and CDR2 YFSETQ. CDR3 protein: CASSYGRLADTEAFF.

This chain joins TRBV10-3 and TRBJ1-5. The CDR3 spans 14 residues. Germline CDR1 is ENHRY and CDR2 is SYGVKD. The CDR3: CAISDSPSNQPQHF.

V usage is TRBV19 and J usage is TRBJ1-2. The CDR3 is 15 residues long. Germline values: CDR1 LNHDA, CDR2 SQIVND (reference sequence). The CDR3 sequence is CASSHLSGANYGYTF.

The chain joins TRBV12-3 or TRBV12-4 to TRBJ2-2; absent DNA, TCRdb's TRBD1 call cannot be checked. This CDR3 contains 14 residues. The CDR3 reads CASSTGTPAGELFF.

The rearrangement links TRBV7-2 to TRBJ2-2; no DNA is available, so the TRBD1 call from TCRdb remains unchecked. Germline CDR1 and CDR2: SGHTA and FQGNSA. There are 16 residues in the CDR3. The CDR3 loop reads CASSFPQGGNTGELFF.

The chain recombines TRBV7-6 with TRBJ2-2. The germline V gene has CDR1 SGHVS and CDR2 FNYEAQ. The CDR3 has 15 amino acids. The CDR3 loop reads CAGSLGLSGNGELFF.

The chain has TRBV25-1 and TRBJ2-1; TCRdb selects TRBD2, and the lack of DNA leaves this call unchecked. Per the germline V gene, CDR1 is MGHDK and CDR2 is SYGVNS. CDR3 length: 16 amino acids. CDR3 residues: CASSRTSGGFYNEQFF.

The rearrangement joins TRBV5-4 to TRBJ2-1; lacking DNA, the TRBD2 call made by TCRdb goes unchecked. CDR1 and CDR2 (germline): SGHNT, YYREEE (reference sequence). The CDR3 extends over 13 amino acids. The CDR3 protein is CASSITSADEQFF.

The J gene is TRBJ2-6, the V gene TRBV10-3. CDR1 and CDR2 (germline): ENHRY, SYGVKD. The CDR3 spans 17 residues. The CDR3 protein is CAIRVQNLGSGANVLTF.

This chain joins TRBV3-1 and TRBJ2-7. From germline, CDR1 is LGHDT and CDR2 YNNKEL (reference sequence). CDR3 size: 15 residues. The CDR3 loop reads CASTPRGGTSYEQYF.